One and the same sample provided the 29 T cell receptor beta chains below, sequenced in a study of blood T cell repertoires in COVID-19 (TCRdb year 2020). The method was the immunoSEQ multiplex PCR assay. TCRdb stores this immuneACCESS table with in-frame sequences only. Part of the clones is absent; in the studies checked, under half of the shortfall reflects unresolved V genes, and no reason is known for the rest. Here the sample has about 230,000 clones; 84% occur a single time. Of the sample, roughly 1.4% is held by the ten largest clones. Material for sequencing was peripheral blood. The receptors here all came from a woman in her forties who had recovered from COVID-19.

This clone was observed a single time. The CDR3 DNA reads TGTGCCAGCACCTCCGGGGGTGTAATCTATGGCTACACCTTC. Translated, it gives CASTSGGVIYGYTF. The V call is TRBV28, the J call TRBJ1-2; perhaps TRBD1 as D (5 bases). The CDR3 is 14 residues long. Germline V gene data show CDR1 as MDHEN and CDR2 as SYDVKM. V gave up 7 bases and J gave up 4 bases, with 16 bases separating them.

This chain joins TRBV4-3 and TRBJ1-5; the D gene is possibly TRBD1 (5 bases). Trimming took 0 bases from V and 5 from J, leaving 8 bases between them. The CDR3 loop spans 14 amino acids. Germline CDR1 reads LGHNA; CDR2 reads YSLEER. This chain's CDR3 is CASSQEIRDQPQHF. The CDR3 DNA sequence: TGCGCCAGCAGCCAAGAAATCAGGGATCAGCCCCAGCATTTT.

The chain recombines TRBV7-9 with TRBJ1-2, with D perhaps TRBD1 (6 bases). V lost 5 bases and J lost 4, with 8 bases in between. The CDR3 loop spans 12 amino acids. CDR1 and CDR2 from the germline V gene are SEHNR and FQNEAQ (reference sequence). CDR3 amino acids: CASSPQGYGYTF. The CDR3 bases are TGTGCCAGCAGCCCACAGGGCTATGGCTACACCTTC.

The chain is built from TRBV7-2 and TRBJ1-1; 9 bases line up with TRBD1. The J segment lost 8 bases and the V segment lost 2 bases, leaving 6 bases of the junction unmatched. CDR1 is SGHTA and CDR2 is FQGNSA in the germline V gene. The CDR3 covers 14 residues. CDR3 residues: CASSLLLQGAEAFF. The CDR3 DNA reads TGTGCCAGCAGCTTACTTTTACAGGGGGCCGAAGCTTTCTTT.

The CDR3 sequence: CATSDPGTGYNEQFF. The DNA of the CDR3 is TGTGCCACCAGTGACCCCGGGACAGGATACAATGAGCAGTTCTTC. The chain links TRBV24-1 to TRBJ2-1; 8 bases are a match to TRBD1. The CDR3 runs to 15 residues. J gave up 4 bases and V 4 bases, and 5 bases lay outside the gene matches. Germline values: CDR1 KGHDR, CDR2 SFDVKD.

This clone has more than one count but fewer than ten. The chain uses TRBV9 and TRBJ1-2, with D uncertain. The CDR3 length is 15 residues. CDR1 and CDR2 (germline): SGDLS, YYNGEE. Trimming stripped 0 bases from V and 7 bases from J, with 16 bases between. The CDR3 sequence: CASSVGSPVYRGYTF. CDR3 DNA sequence: TGTGCCAGCAGCGTAGGGTCACCAGTTTACCGTGGCTACACCTTC. The entire variable domain, with the rest obtained from reference TRBV9 and TRBJ1-2, is as follows: DSGVTQTPKHLITATGQRVTLRCSPRSGDLSVYWYQQSLDQGLQFLIQYYNGEERAKGNILERFSAQQFPDLHSELNLSSLELGDSALYFCASSVGSPVYRGYTFGSGTRLTVV.

The J gene is TRBJ1-2, the V gene TRBV15, with D uncertain. V shed 0 bases and J shed 5 bases, with 13 bases lying between them. The germline gives CDR1 LNHNV, CDR2 YYDKDF (reference sequence). The CDR3 has 15 amino acids. CDR3 DNA sequence: TGTGCCACCAGCAGAGATCGCGGAGGAAATTATGGCTACACCTTC. Translation: CATSRDRGGNYGYTF. The whole variable domain, filled in from reference TRBV15 and TRBJ1-2, reads DAMVIQNPRYQVTQFGKPVTLSCSQTLNHNVMYWYQQKSSQAPKLLFHYYDKDFNNEADTPDNFQSRRPNTSFCFLDIRSPGLGDTAMYLCATSRDRGGNYGYTFGSGTRLTVV.

The V gene is TRBV6-5, the J gene TRBJ2-1, with unresolved D. This CDR3 has 12 residues. Germline V gene sequence: CDR1 MNHEY, CDR2 SVGAGI. V was pared by 4 bases and J by 4 bases, with 5 bases between. The CDR3 DNA reads as TGTGCCAGCAGTTCCGGGTACAATGAGCAGTTCTTC. As protein: CASSSGYNEQFF.

The V call is TRBV5-1, the J call TRBJ2-3, with 8 positions matching TRBD1. The CDR3 has 15 amino acids. CDR1 SGHRS and CDR2 YFSETQ come from the germline V gene. With 3 bases clipped from V and 4 bases from J, the junction kept 7 bases outside the gene matches. CDR3 protein: CASSSTTGAADTQYF. CDR3 in DNA: TGCGCCAGCAGCTCGACGACAGGGGCCGCAGATACGCAGTATTTT.

The CDR3 is CASSLAYTARQETQYF. In nucleotides, the CDR3 is TGTGCCAGCAGTTTGGCCTATACAGCCCGACAAGAGACCCAGTACTTC. The chain carries TRBV28 and TRBJ2-5; no reliable D call. The germline gives CDR1 MDHEN, CDR2 SYDVKM. There are 16 residues in the CDR3. V lost 3 bases and J 2 bases, leaving 16 bases between the germline ends.

The DNA of the CDR3 is TGTGCCAGCTCACCAGGACAGGAGGAAAAACTGTTTTTT. As protein: CASSPGQEEKLFF. The rearrangement links TRBV18 to TRBJ1-4, with 7 bases aligning to TRBD1. V shed 2 bases, J shed 8 bases, and the junction held 2 bases outside the gene matches. The CDR3 sequence is 13 residues long. Germline V gene lookup returns CDR1 KGHSH and CDR2 LQKENI.

This chain joins TRBV13 and TRBJ2-7; 12 positions agree with TRBD1. V was clipped by 5 bases and J by 7 bases; unmatched bases: 6. CDR3 length equals 14 residues. Germline V gene sequence: CDR1 PRHDT, CDR2 FYEKMQ (reference sequence). CDR3 sequence reads: CASSGTGGVGEQYF. In DNA form, the CDR3 reads TGTGCCAGCAGCGGGACAGGGGGCGTAGGGGAGCAGTACTTC.

J is TRBJ2-2 and V is TRBV5-6; D is uncertain. CDR3 length equals 14 residues. The V end lost 1 base, the J end lost 2 bases, and 6 bases lay between the germline ends. CDR1 is SGHDT, CDR2 YYEEEE, per germline. In nucleotides, the CDR3 is TGTGCCAGCAGCTTGACAGTAAACACCGGGGAGCTGTTTTTT. It encodes CASSLTVNTGELFF. Combining the CDR3 with reference TRBV5-6 and TRBJ2-2 gives the whole variable domain DAGVTQSPTHLIKTRGQQVTLRCSPKSGHDTVSWYQQALGQGPQFIFQYYEEEERQRGNFPDRFSGHQFPNYSSELNVNALLLGDSALYLCASSLTVNTGELFFGEGSRLTVL.

This clone was seen just once. V is TRBV5-1 and J is TRBJ2-3, with TRBD1 identical over 8 bases. The CDR3 loop spans 16 amino acids. V lost 1 base, J lost 1 base, and 5 bases stayed unmatched. Germline V gives CDR1 SGHRS, CDR2 YFSETQ. CDR3 in DNA: TGCGCCAGCAGCTTGCCAACGGGACAGGGCACAGATACGCAGTATTTT. Translating gives CASSLPTGQGTDTQYF.

This rearrangement joins TRBV5-1 to TRBJ1-4; unclear D gene. The ends were cut back, 0 bases at V and 0 bases at J, with 12 bases in the middle. CDR1 is SGHRS and CDR2 is YFSETQ in the germline V gene. The CDR3 has 17 residues. CDR3 nucleotide sequence: TGCGCCAGCAGCTTGGACTGGCAGGACTCAACTAATGAAAAACTGTTTTTT. Residues: CASSLDWQDSTNEKLFF.

This sequence joins TRBV9 and TRBJ2-3; D is perhaps TRBD2 (6 bases). Trimming left V 0 bases short and J 0 bases short, with 26 bases between. CDR1 is SGDLS, CDR2 YYNGEE, per germline. CDR3 size: 21 residues. The CDR3 sequence: CASSVETAWIPRGGSTDTQYF. The CDR3 DNA follows: TGTGCCAGCAGCGTAGAAACGGCGTGGATCCCGCGGGGAGGTAGCACAGATACGCAGTATTTT.

The chain couples TRBV3-1 (or the pseudogene TRBV3-2) to TRBJ2-7; 10 bases map to TRBD2. This CDR3 region has 14 residues. Germline CDR1 is LGHDT and CDR2 is YNNKEL (reference sequence). V lost 3 bases, J lost 3 bases, and 2 bases stayed unmatched. The CDR3 here is CASSHTSGVYEQYF. Written as DNA, the CDR3 is TGTGCCAGCAGCCATACTAGCGGGGTCTACGAGCAGTACTTC.

The CDR3 region has the DNA TGTGCCAGCAGTTCTCTCTGGGGACTAGCGGGGCGTCCCCAAGATACGCAGTATTTT. Residues: CASSSLWGLAGRPQDTQYF. The V gene is TRBV28, the J gene TRBJ2-3; TRBD2 agrees at 13 bases. The V gene end was trimmed by 4 bases and the J gene end by 5 bases; junction bases not matched to a gene: 15. Germline V gives CDR1 MDHEN, CDR2 SYDVKM. The CDR3 consists of 19 residues.

This chain uses TRBV7-8 with TRBJ1-3, with 8 bases aligning to TRBD1. Germline loops: CDR1 SGHVS, CDR2 FQNEAQ. The CDR3 runs 17 residues. With V trimmed by 1 base and J by 3 bases, 8 bases remained unmatched. The CDR3 is CASSLVARGTGGNTIYF. CDR3 bases: TGTGCCAGCAGCTTAGTAGCAAGAGGGACAGGTGGAAACACCATATATTTT.

The gene calls are TRBV19 and TRBJ1-2; D uncertain. This CDR3 has 17 amino acids. Germline CDR1 reads LNHDA; CDR2 reads SQIVND (reference sequence). Trimming stripped 3 bases from V and 3 bases from J, with 20 bases between. CDR3 sequence: CASSMIIRTGFDYGYTF. The DNA for the CDR3 is TGTGCCAGTAGTATGATAATACGGACGGGGTTCGACTATGGCTACACCTTC.

This clone has only one observation. The chain combines TRBV5-4 with TRBJ2-5; 8 nucleotides match TRBD2. Germline CDR1 and CDR2: SGHNT and YYREEE (reference sequence). After removal of 3 bases from V and 1 base from J, the junction contained 2 bases not matched to a gene. The CDR3 length is 14 residues. The CDR3 here is CASSSSGFQETQYF. The CDR3 DNA is TGTGCCAGCAGCTCTAGCGGGTTCCAAGAGACCCAGTACTTC.

This clone was detected only once. The chain couples TRBV7-9 to TRBJ1-5; perhaps TRBD1 as D (5 bases). The CDR3 is made up of 18 amino acids. V was clipped by 1 base and J by 4 bases, with 20 bases between them. Germline V gene sequence: CDR1 SEHNR, CDR2 FQNEAQ (reference sequence). CDR3 amino acids: CASSLGGWGGRLNQPQHF. The CDR3 nucleotides are TGTGCCAGCAGCTTAGGAGGCTGGGGCGGAAGATTAAATCAGCCCCAGCATTTT.

This chain links TRBV2 with TRBJ2-7; TRBD1 matches at 9 bases. With 6 bases clipped from V and 4 bases from J, the junction kept 7 bases outside the gene matches. Germline CDR1 reads SNHLY; CDR2 reads FYNNEI. The CDR3 is made up of 14 amino acids. CDR3 loop: CASSRDRERYEQYF. The CDR3 DNA follows: TGTGCCAGCAGCCGGGACAGGGAACGATACGAGCAGTACTTC.

CDR3 nucleotides: TGTGCCAGCAGCCCCGACAGCTCCTACGAGCAGTACTTC. This codes for CASSPDSSYEQYF. This chain uses TRBV7-9 with TRBJ2-7; D is perhaps TRBD1 (5 bases). V lost 5 bases and J 0 bases, leaving 8 bases between the germline ends. From germline, CDR1 is SEHNR and CDR2 FQNEAQ (reference sequence). The CDR3 spans 13 residues.

This clone was found a few times. The chain recombines TRBV19 with TRBJ1-6, with 9 nucleotides matching TRBD1. In germline, CDR1 is LNHDA, CDR2 SQIVND (reference sequence). Germline trimming cut 3 bases from V and 7 bases from J; bases unmatched to any gene: 1. The CDR3 is 14 amino acids. As DNA, the CDR3 is TGTGCCAGTAGTATCGGGACAGGGAATTCACCCCTCCACTTT. It encodes CASSIGTGNSPLHF.

This clone has a handful of counts. This chain uses TRBV2 with TRBJ2-1, with D hard to call. The germline V gene has CDR1 SNHLY and CDR2 FYNNEI. V dropped 10 bases and J dropped 4 bases, with 14 bases sitting between them. The CDR3 is made up of 13 amino acids. The DNA for the CDR3 is TGTGCCACACAACGTGAGGCATACAATGAGCAGTTCTTC. It codes for CATQREAYNEQFF.

The V gene is TRBV19, the J gene TRBJ1-6; the match to TRBD1 covers 8 bases. Germline V gene data show CDR1 as LNHDA and CDR2 as SQIVND (reference sequence). The CDR3 runs 15 residues. J was trimmed by 7 bases and V by 6 bases; bases with no gene match: 8. This CDR3 is CASSRGGTGNSPLHF. The CDR3 region has the DNA TGTGCCAGTAGCCGCGGAGGGACAGGCAATTCACCCCTCCACTTT.

This rearrangement joins TRBV30 to TRBJ1-1, with D perhaps matching TRBD1 (5 bases). V shed 0 bases and J shed 1 base, with 18 bases lying between them. Germline CDR1 GTSNPN, CDR2 SVGIG (reference sequence). CDR3 length equals 17 residues. The CDR3 reads CAWSVSLTAPTNTEAFF. The DNA of the CDR3 is TGTGCCTGGAGTGTAAGCTTGACAGCCCCTACGAACACTGAAGCTTTCTTT.

This chain links TRBV6-5 with TRBJ1-2; 12 bases fit TRBD1. There are 13 residues in the CDR3. Germline trimming cut 5 bases from V and 7 bases from J; bases unmatched to any gene: 2. From germline, CDR1 is MNHEY and CDR2 SVGAGI. The CDR3 nucleotides read TGTGCCAGCAGTAGGGGACAGGGGGCTGGCTACACCTTC. The encoded protein is CASSRGQGAGYTF.